The TCR beta chain under discussion was sequenced for a study of blood T cell repertoires in COVID-19. Study details: Acute-phase and convalescent COVID-19 samples originated in the United States, Italy and Spain.

Sequencing used immunoSEQ multiplex PCR; TCRdb keeps in-frame clones, though not all of them. The sample has approximately 250,000 clones, 70% to 90% seen once; the top ten hold 0.98%. The CDR3 sequence is 16 residues long. V was pared by 4 bases and J by 10 bases, with 26 bases between. The V gene's germline CDR1 is SGHTS and CDR2 YDEGEE. Material: peripheral blood. The origin of this receptor is a man aged 35 to 55 with acute or convalescent COVID-19. The J gene is TRBJ2-5, the V gene TRBV5-8; D is possibly TRBD2 (7 bases). As DNA, the CDR3 is TGTGCCAGCAGCCCCCGGGTCCTCAGGGAGGGGGTATACCAGTACTTC. Its translation is CASSPRVLREGVYQYF.